The entry that follows covers one T cell receptor beta chain sequence. No antigen is known for it. MiXCR, applied by TCRdb to the RT-PCR reads, yields one record per CDR3 protein. The data hold roughly 630,000 distinct CDR3 sequences, with approximately 14% observed a single time. This sample was included in a study of response to subunit inactivated influenza vaccine. There are 14 residues in the CDR3. Germline V gene sequence: CDR1 SQVTM, CDR2 ANQGSEA. The V gene lost 1 base and the J gene lost 6 bases, with 13 bases spanning the gap. Study results and caveats: Authors suggested few new T cells are recruited by each seasonal influenza vaccination.

This chain connects TRBV29-1 to TRBJ1-5; D not resolved. The sequence derives from a man aged 50-60 years who received an inactivated influenza vaccine. This material consisted of PBMCs from blood, taken 14 to 15 days before vaccination. CDR3 amino acids: CSVEGGGFGQPQHF. CDR3 DNA sequence: TGCAGCGTTGAAGGCGGTGGATTTGGTCAGCCCCAGCATTTT.